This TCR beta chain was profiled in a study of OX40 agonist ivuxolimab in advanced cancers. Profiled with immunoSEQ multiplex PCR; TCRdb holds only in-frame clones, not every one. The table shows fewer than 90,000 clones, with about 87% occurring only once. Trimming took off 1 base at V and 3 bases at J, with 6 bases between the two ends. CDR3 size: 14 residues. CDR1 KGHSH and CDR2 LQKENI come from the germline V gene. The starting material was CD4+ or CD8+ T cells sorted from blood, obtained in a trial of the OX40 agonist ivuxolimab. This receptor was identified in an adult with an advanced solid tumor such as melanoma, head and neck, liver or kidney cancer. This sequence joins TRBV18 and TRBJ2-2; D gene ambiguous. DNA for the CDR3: TGTGCCAGCTCACCACGCGCAGACACCGGGGAGCTGTTTTTT. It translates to CASSPRADTGELFF.